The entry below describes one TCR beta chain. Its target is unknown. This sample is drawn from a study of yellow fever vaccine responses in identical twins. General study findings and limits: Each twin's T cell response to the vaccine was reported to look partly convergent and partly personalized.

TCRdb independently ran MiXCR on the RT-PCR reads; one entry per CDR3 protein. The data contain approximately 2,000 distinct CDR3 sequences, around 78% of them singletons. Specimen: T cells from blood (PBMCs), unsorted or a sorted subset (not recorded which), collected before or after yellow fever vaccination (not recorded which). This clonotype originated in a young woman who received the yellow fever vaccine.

The CDR3 reads CASSPRTSGSSYEQYF. The CDR3 DNA follows: TGCGCCAGCAGCCCTCGGACTAGCGGGAGCTCCTACGAGCAGTACTTC. This chain joins TRBV5-1 and TRBJ2-7; 13 positions agree with TRBD2. Trimming took 4 bases from V and 0 from J; bases not matched to a gene: 4. From germline, CDR1 is SGHRS and CDR2 YFSETQ. The CDR3 sequence is 16 residues long.